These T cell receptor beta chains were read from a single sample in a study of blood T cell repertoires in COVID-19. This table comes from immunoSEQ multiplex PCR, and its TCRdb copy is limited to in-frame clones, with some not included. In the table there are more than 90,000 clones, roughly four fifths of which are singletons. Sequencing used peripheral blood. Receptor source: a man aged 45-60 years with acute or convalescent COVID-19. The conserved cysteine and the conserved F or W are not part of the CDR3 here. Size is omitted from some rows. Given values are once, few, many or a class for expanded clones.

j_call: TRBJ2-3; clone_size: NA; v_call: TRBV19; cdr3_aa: ATLAETDTQY
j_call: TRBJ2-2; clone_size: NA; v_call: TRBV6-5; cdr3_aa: ASRTPGGGTGELF
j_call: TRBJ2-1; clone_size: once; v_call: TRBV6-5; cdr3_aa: ASRGQGTYNEQF
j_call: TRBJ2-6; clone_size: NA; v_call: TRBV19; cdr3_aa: ASRDRGSSGANVLT
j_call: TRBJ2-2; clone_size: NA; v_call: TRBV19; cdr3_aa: ASSTSGRDTGELF
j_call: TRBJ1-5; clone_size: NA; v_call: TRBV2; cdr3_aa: ASNGERQPQH
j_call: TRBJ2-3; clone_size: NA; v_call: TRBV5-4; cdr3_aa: ASSIPGQGRTDTQY
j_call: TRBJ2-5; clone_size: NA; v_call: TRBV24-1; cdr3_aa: ATSDPGGPLETQY
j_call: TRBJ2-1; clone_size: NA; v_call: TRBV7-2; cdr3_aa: ASSLLLAGELGDEQF
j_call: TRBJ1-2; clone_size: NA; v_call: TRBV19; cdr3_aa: ASSIGRGIDYGYT
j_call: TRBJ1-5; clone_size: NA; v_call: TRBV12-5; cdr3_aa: ASGLADSSNQPQH
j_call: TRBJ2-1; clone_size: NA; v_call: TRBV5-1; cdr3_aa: ASSLGGGEQF
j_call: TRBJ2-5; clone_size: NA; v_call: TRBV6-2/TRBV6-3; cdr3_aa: ASSYADDGLVETQY
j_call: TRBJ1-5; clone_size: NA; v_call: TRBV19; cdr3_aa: ASKEFNQPQH
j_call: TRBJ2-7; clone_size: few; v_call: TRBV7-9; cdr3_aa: ASSHRDRAYEQY
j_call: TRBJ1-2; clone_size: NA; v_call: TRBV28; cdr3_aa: ASSFIQDLNYGYT
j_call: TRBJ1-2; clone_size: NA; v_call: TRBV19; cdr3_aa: ASSISSRGNGYT
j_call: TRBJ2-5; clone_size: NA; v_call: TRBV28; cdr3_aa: ASSLIGASGRETQY
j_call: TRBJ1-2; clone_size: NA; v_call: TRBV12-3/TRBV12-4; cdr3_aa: ASSRDNLGYT
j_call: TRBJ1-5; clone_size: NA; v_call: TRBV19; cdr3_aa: ASSIEWGDWIQPQH
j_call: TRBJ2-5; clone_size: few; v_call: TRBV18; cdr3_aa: ASSPSQGAGETQY
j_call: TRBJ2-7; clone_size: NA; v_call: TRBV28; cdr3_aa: GAGAGVQVSEQY
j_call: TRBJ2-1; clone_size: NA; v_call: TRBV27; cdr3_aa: ASSFGIAGDEQF
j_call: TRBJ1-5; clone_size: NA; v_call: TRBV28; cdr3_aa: ASSLGRGQPQH
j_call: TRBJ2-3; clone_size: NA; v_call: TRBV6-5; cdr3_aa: ASRVPLAGEDTQY
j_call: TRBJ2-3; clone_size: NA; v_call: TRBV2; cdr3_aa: ASSEALNRQLTDTQY
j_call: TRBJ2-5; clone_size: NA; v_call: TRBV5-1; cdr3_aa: ASSLVQAGGETQY
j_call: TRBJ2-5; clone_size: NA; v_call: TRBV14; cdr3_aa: ASSPLLLGQLYQETQY
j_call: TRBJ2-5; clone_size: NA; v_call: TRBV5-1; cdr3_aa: ASSLRTQETQY
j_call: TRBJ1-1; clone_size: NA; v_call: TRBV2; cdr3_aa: ASTRVWVTEAF
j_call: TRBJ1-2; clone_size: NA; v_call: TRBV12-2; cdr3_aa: ASRLVGTGPYCGYGYT
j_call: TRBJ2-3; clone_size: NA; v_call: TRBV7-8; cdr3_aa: ASSLRGGLADTQY
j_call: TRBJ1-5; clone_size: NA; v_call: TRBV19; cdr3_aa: ASSVTGSNQPQH
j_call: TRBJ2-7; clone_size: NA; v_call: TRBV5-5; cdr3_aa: ASSLDARGSYEQY
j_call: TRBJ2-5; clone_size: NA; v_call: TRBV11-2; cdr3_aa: ASSPWTGTETQY
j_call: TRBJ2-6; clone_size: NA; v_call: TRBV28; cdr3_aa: ASSLMGTGVSGANVLT
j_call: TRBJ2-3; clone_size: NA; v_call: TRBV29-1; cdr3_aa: SVDAWGGSGGDTQY
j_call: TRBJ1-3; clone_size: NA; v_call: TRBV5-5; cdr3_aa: ASSSGQDFASGNTIY
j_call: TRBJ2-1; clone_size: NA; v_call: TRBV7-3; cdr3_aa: ASSTIGPAGGYNEQF
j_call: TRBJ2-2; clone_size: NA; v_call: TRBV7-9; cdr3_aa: ASSYPGQANTGELF
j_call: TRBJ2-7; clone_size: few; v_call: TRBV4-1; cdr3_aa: ASSQDQIPRLYEQY
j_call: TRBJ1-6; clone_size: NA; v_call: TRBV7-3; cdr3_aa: ASSLTLGEGSPLH